This T cell receptor beta chain was obtained from a study of Ad26.COV2.S vaccination and SARS-CoV-2 variants. Study as a whole: Administration of Ad26.COV2.S was intramuscular, either once or twice 56 days apart.

Treatment given: some 19 received Ad26.COV2.S at low or high dose, single or two shots; 5 received placebo; per-sample allocation not given. Vaccine and placebo recipients were sampled on day 63 after the first injection. The individual, an adult aged 18-55 years, was a donor in Boston. The data were produced by immunoSEQ multiplex PCR, yet TCRdb's version contains in-frame clones alone and is incomplete. The data contain about 450,000 clones, approximately 92% of them singletons. Study outcomes and limitations: Vaccine and placebo recipients had similar non-spike TCR breadth.

The V end lost 4 bases, the J end lost 7 bases, and 14 bases lay between the germline ends. From germline, CDR1 is LGHDT and CDR2 YNNKEL (reference sequence). There are 14 residues in the CDR3. Of note for this clone: Its antigen is currently unknown.

The starting material was peripheral blood, obtained in a trial of Ad26.COV2.S vaccine versus placebo. The chain has TRBV3-1 (or the pseudogene TRBV3-2) and TRBJ1-5; the D gene is possibly TRBD1 (6 bases). This TCR came from a person aged 18-60 years who received the Ad26.COV2.S COVID-19 vaccine or a placebo. The CDR3 coding sequence is TGTGCCAGCAGCCCCATGGGGGGCGGGCAGCCCCAGCATTTT. Translated, it gives CASSPMGGGQPQHF.